The T cell receptor beta chain under discussion was sequenced for a study of regulatory T cells in long-lasting Graves disease. Sequencing libraries for TCR beta were prepared with iRepertoire HTBI primers and Arm-PCR of CDR3 regions. Each CDR3 protein gets one entry after TCRdb re-called the multiplex PCR reads with MiXCR. The sample holds hundreds of thousands of distinct CDR3 sequences, about 14% seen once. Study observations and caveats: It was in persistent disease that TRBV28, TRBJ1-2 and TRBJ2-5 were favored.

CDR3 length equals 11 residues. V was cut by 4 bases and J by 5 bases, with 6 bases left in between. The germline V gene encodes CDR1 SGHRS and CDR2 YFSETQ. Time point defined: newly diagnosed GD, antithyroid drugs for less than 3 months. Construction of the TCR library relied on RNA isolated from PBMCs. The table lists this clonotype with many counts. Its antigen is not known. The chain combines TRBV5-1 with TRBJ2-5; D ambiguous. The TCR sequence derives from a female donor with Graves disease. The sample was peripheral blood mononuclear cells (PBMCs), taken at new diagnosis, from a patient treated with antithyroid drugs. CDR3 amino acids: CASSPDETQYF. CDR3 nucleotide sequence: TGCGCCAGCAGCCCCGACGAGACCCAGTACTTC.